The rows below give T cell receptor beta chains drawn from one sample of a study of vaccination and CD4 T cells after COVID-19. The antigens for these receptors are not known. TCRdb reprocessed the PCR reads with MiXCR, giving one entry per CDR3 protein. Of about 21,000 distinct CDR3 sequences listed, about 42% are singletons. Sequencing used CD4+ T cells from blood, cultured in vitro, obtained before SARS-CoV-2 vaccination. The receptors originated from a human donor who received a COVID-19 vaccine. The CDR3 runs from the conserved cysteine through the conserved F or W. The order of the fields is clone size, D gene, J gene, V gene, CDR3 protein, CDR3 DNA. D genes are given only for firm matches. Clone size is stated in some rows and not others, as once, few, many or a class when expanded.

abundance: -; d_gene: -; j_gene: TRBJ1-1; v_gene: TRBV19; CDR3aa: CASSTYVQANTEAFF; CDR3nt: TGTGCCAGTAGTACTTATGTACAGGCGAACACTGAAGCTTTCTTT
abundance: once; d_gene: TRBD1; j_gene: TRBJ1-5; v_gene: TRBV20-1; CDR3aa: CSAVITGGAGQPQHF; CDR3nt: TGCAGTGCCGTTATTACAGGGGGCGCGGGTCAGCCCCAGCATTTT
abundance: few; d_gene: -; j_gene: TRBJ1-6; v_gene: TRBV2; CDR3aa: CASSLGLGYSPLHF; CDR3nt: TGTGCCAGCAGCCTGGGACTGGGCTATTCACCCCTCCACTTT
abundance: -; d_gene: TRBD1; j_gene: TRBJ2-5; v_gene: TRBV5-1; CDR3aa: CASSLATGQETQYF; CDR3nt: TGCGCCAGCAGCTTGGCGACAGGGCAAGAGACCCAGTACTTC
abundance: few; d_gene: -; j_gene: TRBJ2-1; v_gene: TRBV6-2/TRBV6-3; CDR3aa: CASSYRSGGSYNEQFF; CDR3nt: TGTGCCAGCAGTTACCGTAGTGGGGGCTCCTACAATGAGCAGTTCTTC
abundance: -; d_gene: TRBD2; j_gene: TRBJ2-3; v_gene: TRBV4-1; CDR3aa: CASSQYEMTGGRSYF; CDR3nt: TGCGCCAGCAGCCAGTACGAAATGACGGGGGGGAGGTCGTATTTT
abundance: -; d_gene: TRBD1; j_gene: TRBJ1-2; v_gene: TRBV11-3; CDR3aa: CASSIHRGRDGYTF; CDR3nt: TGTGCCAGCAGCATCCACAGGGGTCGAGATGGCTACACCTTC
abundance: -; d_gene: -; j_gene: TRBJ1-5; v_gene: TRBV20-1; CDR3aa: CSASGRGDQPQHF; CDR3nt: TGCAGTGCTAGCGGCAGGGGTGATCAGCCCCAGCATTTT
abundance: few; d_gene: -; j_gene: TRBJ2-5; v_gene: TRBV5-1; CDR3aa: CASSLEETQYF; CDR3nt: TGCGCCAGCAGCTTGGAAGAGACCCAGTACTTC
abundance: -; d_gene: TRBD2; j_gene: TRBJ2-3; v_gene: TRBV20-1; CDR3aa: CSALGRGATDTQYF; CDR3nt: TGCAGTGCGCTCGGGCGGGGGGCCACAGATACGCAGTATTTT
abundance: once; d_gene: -; j_gene: TRBJ1-6; v_gene: TRBV9; CDR3aa: CASRGPGDGNSPLHF; CDR3nt: TGTGCCAGCAGAGGACCTGGAGACGGTAATTCACCCCTCCACTTT
abundance: few; d_gene: TRBD1; j_gene: TRBJ2-2; v_gene: TRBV24-1; CDR3aa: CATSDPRYRDRRNTGELFF; CDR3nt: TGTGCCACCAGTGATCCGAGATACCGGGACAGAAGAAACACCGGGGAGCTGTTTTTT
abundance: few; d_gene: -; j_gene: TRBJ2-4; v_gene: TRBV20-1; CDR3aa: CSAGQLGNIQYF; CDR3nt: TGCAGTGCCGGACAGTTAGGGAACATTCAGTACTTC
abundance: once; d_gene: TRBD1; j_gene: TRBJ2-2; v_gene: TRBV12-3/TRBV12-4; CDR3aa: CASSPAGGTGELFF; CDR3nt: TGTGCCAGCAGCCCCGCAGGGGGCACCGGGGAGCTGTTTTTT
abundance: few; d_gene: -; j_gene: TRBJ1-5; v_gene: TRBV20-1; CDR3aa: CSAMVSGSTGFISNQPQHF; CDR3nt: TGCAGTGCTATGGTGTCGGGAAGTACCGGGTTTATTAGCAATCAGCCCCAGCATTTT
abundance: -; d_gene: -; j_gene: TRBJ1-4; v_gene: TRBV6-1; CDR3aa: CASSESTTGEKLFF; CDR3nt: TGTGCCAGCAGTGAAAGTACGACAGGAGAAAAACTGTTTTTT
abundance: few; d_gene: -; j_gene: TRBJ1-3; v_gene: TRBV5-1; CDR3aa: CASSSTTGSGNTIYF; CDR3nt: TGCGCCAGCAGCTCGACTACCGGTAGTGGAAACACCATATATTTT
abundance: few; d_gene: -; j_gene: TRBJ1-5; v_gene: TRBV6-5; CDR3aa: CASSYGSWQPQHF; CDR3nt: TGTGCCAGCAGTTATGGGAGTTGGCAGCCCCAGCATTTT
abundance: medium-sized; d_gene: -; j_gene: TRBJ1-2; v_gene: TRBV2; CDR3aa: CASRDRAQGYTF; CDR3nt: TGTGCCAGCAGGGACCGGGCTCAGGGCTACACCTTC
abundance: -; d_gene: -; j_gene: TRBJ2-5; v_gene: TRBV11-2; CDR3aa: CASSLGGNSLGKEDKETQYF; CDR3nt: TGTGCCAGCAGCTTAGGGGGTAATTCTTTGGGAAAAGAAGATAAAGAGACCCAGTACTTC
abundance: few; d_gene: -; j_gene: TRBJ2-6; v_gene: TRBV2; CDR3aa: CASSPGSYRNSGANVLTF; CDR3nt: TGTGCCAGCAGCCCCGGATCCTACAGGAACTCTGGGGCCAACGTCCTGACTTTC
abundance: -; d_gene: -; j_gene: TRBJ1-4; v_gene: TRBV5-5; CDR3aa: CASSLREGLTNEKLFF; CDR3nt: TGTGCCAGCAGCTTGCGAGAGGGGCTAACTAATGAAAAACTGTTTTTT
abundance: few; d_gene: TRBD1; j_gene: TRBJ1-1; v_gene: TRBV6-1; CDR3aa: CASSPPTGALTAEAFF; CDR3nt: TGTGCCAGCAGCCCCCCGACAGGGGCCTTAACGGCTGAAGCTTTCTTT
abundance: -; d_gene: TRBD1; j_gene: TRBJ2-5; v_gene: TRBV28; CDR3aa: CASGRDRGPGETQYF; CDR3nt: TGTGCCAGCGGCCGGGACAGGGGGCCGGGGGAGACCCAGTACTTC
abundance: few; d_gene: -; j_gene: TRBJ1-6; v_gene: TRBV6-5; CDR3aa: CASSLRGGNNSPLHF; CDR3nt: TGTGCCAGCAGTTTGAGAGGGGGTAATAATTCACCCCTCCACTTT
abundance: large; d_gene: -; j_gene: TRBJ2-3; v_gene: TRBV9; CDR3aa: CASSVVGSWDTQYF; CDR3nt: TGTGCCAGCAGCGTAGTGGGTAGCTGGGATACGCAGTATTTT
abundance: -; d_gene: TRBD1; j_gene: TRBJ1-2; v_gene: TRBV19; CDR3aa: CASGQGMQGYTF; CDR3nt: TGTGCCAGCGGACAGGGGATGCAAGGCTACACCTTC
abundance: -; d_gene: -; j_gene: TRBJ1-5; v_gene: TRBV30; CDR3aa: CAWSVVGTSNQPQHF; CDR3nt: TGTGCCTGGAGTGTGGTGGGTACGAGCAATCAGCCCCAGCATTTT
abundance: few; d_gene: TRBD1; j_gene: TRBJ2-5; v_gene: TRBV6-1; CDR3aa: CASILDFDRAQETQYF; CDR3nt: TGTGCCAGCATCCTGGATTTCGACAGGGCCCAAGAGACCCAGTACTTC
abundance: -; d_gene: -; j_gene: TRBJ1-2; v_gene: TRBV6-1; CDR3aa: CASSDPSGGRYGYTF; CDR3nt: TGTGCCAGCAGTGACCCCTCGGGAGGAAGATATGGCTACACCTTC
abundance: -; d_gene: -; j_gene: TRBJ1-1; v_gene: TRBV6-1; CDR3aa: CASSGRGNTEAFF; CDR3nt: TGTGCCAGCAGCGGGAGGGGGAACACTGAAGCTTTCTTT
abundance: -; d_gene: -; j_gene: TRBJ1-1; v_gene: TRBV7-8; CDR3aa: CASSLVQGRTEAFF; CDR3nt: TGTGCCAGCAGCTTAGTGCAGGGTAGGACTGAAGCTTTCTTT
abundance: -; d_gene: -; j_gene: TRBJ2-2; v_gene: TRBV10-3; CDR3aa: CASTVLQNTGELFF; CDR3nt: TGTGCCAGCACGGTCCTACAGAACACCGGGGAGCTGTTTTTT